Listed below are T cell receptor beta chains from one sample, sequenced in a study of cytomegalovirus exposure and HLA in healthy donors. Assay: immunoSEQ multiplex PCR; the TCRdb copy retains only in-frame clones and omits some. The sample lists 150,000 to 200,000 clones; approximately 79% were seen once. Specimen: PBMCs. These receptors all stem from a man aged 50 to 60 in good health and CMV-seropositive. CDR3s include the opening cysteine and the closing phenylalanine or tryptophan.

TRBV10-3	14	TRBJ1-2	CAISEPGQNYGYTF
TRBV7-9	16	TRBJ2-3	CASSPNPGRSTDTQYF
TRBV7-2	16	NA	CASSLARGLTSYEQYF
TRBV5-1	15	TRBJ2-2	CASSTGHQNTGELFF
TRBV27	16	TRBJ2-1	CASKRQGSGSYNEQFF
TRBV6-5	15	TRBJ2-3	CASRARDKGTDTQYF
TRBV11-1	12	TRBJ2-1	CASSRGSHEQFF
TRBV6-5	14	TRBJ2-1	CASTLLTGGNEQFF
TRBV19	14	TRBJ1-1	CASSMDRGATEAFF
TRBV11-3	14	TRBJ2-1	CASSSVGTSNEQFF
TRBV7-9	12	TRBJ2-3	CASGTATDTQYF
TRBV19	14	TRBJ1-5	CASMRDRDNQPQHF
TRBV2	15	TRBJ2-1	CASRTDRGEYNEQFF
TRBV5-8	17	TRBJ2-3	CASSFLAGGLSTDTQYF
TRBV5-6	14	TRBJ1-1	CASRTDRVNTEAFF
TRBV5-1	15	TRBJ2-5	CASSPRTGNGETQYF
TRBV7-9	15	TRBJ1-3	CASSRQGAAGNTIYF
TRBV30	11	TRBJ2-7	CAWGTGYEQYF
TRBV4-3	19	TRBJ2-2	CASSQEVPGLAGGAGELFF
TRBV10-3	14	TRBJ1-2	CAISHGGGSYGYTF
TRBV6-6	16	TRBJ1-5	CASRQLNRGSNQPQHF
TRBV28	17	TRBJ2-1	CASSPNPLAGGSNEQFF
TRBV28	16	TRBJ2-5	CASSFPTQTAPETQYF
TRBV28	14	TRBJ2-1	CASSLGQPYNEQFF
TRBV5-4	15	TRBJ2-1	CASSLAGGANNEQFF
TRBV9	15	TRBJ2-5	CASSVGGGRVETQYF
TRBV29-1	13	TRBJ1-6	CSACRDRNSPLHF
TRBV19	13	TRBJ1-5	CAGVDRVGQPQHF
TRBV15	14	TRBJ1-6	CATSSDMHGSPLHF
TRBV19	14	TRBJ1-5	CASSMYLGSRPQHF
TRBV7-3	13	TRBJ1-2	CASSSTGVAGYTF
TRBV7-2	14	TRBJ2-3	CASSRSGAWDTQYF
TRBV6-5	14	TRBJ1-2	CASRRTTGIYGYTF
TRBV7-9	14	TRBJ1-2	CASSLEGNDYGYTF
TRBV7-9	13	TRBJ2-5	CASSFSGVETQYF
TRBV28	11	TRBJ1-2	CASSLAGEYTF
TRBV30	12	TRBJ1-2	CAWADRVYLYTF
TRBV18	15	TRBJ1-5	CASSPFSTGGEPQHF
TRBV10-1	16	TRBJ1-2	CASSADVGTANYGYTF
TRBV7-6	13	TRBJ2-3	CASSQIKGGTQYF
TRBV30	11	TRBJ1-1	CAWGGQGEPFF
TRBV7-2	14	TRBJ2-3	CASSLDSSTDTQYF
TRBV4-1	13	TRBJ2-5	CASSQVGAETQYF
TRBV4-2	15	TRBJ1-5	CASSQVAGRNQPQHF
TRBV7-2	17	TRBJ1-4	CASSAANRGRVYEKLFF
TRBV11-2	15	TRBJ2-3	CASRGRDRGTDTQYF
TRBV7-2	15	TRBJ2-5	CASSFGRGGQETQYF
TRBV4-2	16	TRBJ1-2	CASSQDRTGAIYGYTF
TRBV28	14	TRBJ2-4	CASRRQGSKNIQYF
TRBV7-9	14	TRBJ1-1	CASSSRTVNTEAFF
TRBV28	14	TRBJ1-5	CASRPVPSNQPQHF